One and the same sample provided the 16 T cell receptor beta chains below, sequenced in a study of cytomegalovirus exposure and HLA in healthy donors. It was with 60 Vbeta and 13 Jbeta primers that the PCR ran. Generated by immunoSEQ multiplex PCR, the TCRdb table keeps only in-frame clones and is missing some. In the table there are roughly 73,000 clones, roughly 70% of which are singletons. What was sequenced was PBMCs. The origin of the receptors is a man aged 65 to 85 in good health and CMV-seronegative.

The J gene is TRBJ1-5, the V gene TRBV30, with D perhaps TRBD1 (5 bases). The CDR3 runs to 13 residues. The germline gives CDR1 GTSNPN, CDR2 SVGIG (reference sequence). V was trimmed by 2 bases and J by 5 bases, leaving 10 bases between them. DNA of the CDR3: TGTGCCTGGAGTAGCCGGGGGGATCAGCCCCAGCATTTT. Translated, it gives CAWSSRGDQPQHF.

The chain employs TRBV7-2 and TRBJ2-6, with TRBD1 matching over 9 bases. The V and J ends lost 5 bases and 2 bases, in that order; junction bases with no gene match: 1. The CDR3 spans 15 residues. CDR1 and CDR2 (germline): SGHTA, FQGNSA. In DNA, the CDR3 is TGTGCCAGCAGCCGGGACAGGGCTGGGGCCAACGTCCTGACTTTC. Protein sequence: CASSRDRAGANVLTF.

The chain combines TRBV5-1 with TRBJ2-1, with 11 nucleotides matching TRBD2. Germline assignment: CDR1 SGHRS and CDR2 YFSETQ. V shed 6 bases and J 4 bases; nucleotides not matched to a gene: 6. This CDR3 region has 15 residues. The CDR3 nucleotides are TGCGCCAGCACCCAAACTAGCGGGAGTTACAATGAGCAGTTCTTC. This sequence encodes CASTQTSGSYNEQFF.

The rearrangement uses TRBV9 and TRBJ1-2, with a tentative D call TRBD1 (5 bases). Trimming took off 5 bases at V and 4 bases at J, with 21 bases between the two ends. Germline CDR1 reads SGDLS; CDR2 reads YYNGEE. The CDR3 extends over 16 amino acids. The DNA for the CDR3 is TGTGCCAGCAGTCCCGAATCCTCGACAGTGATCTATGGCTACACCTTC. Amino acid sequence: CASSPESSTVIYGYTF.

The V call is TRBV28, the J call TRBJ1-5; D might be TRBD1 (6 bases). The CDR3 length is 14 residues. The V end was cut by 7 bases, the J end by 5 bases, with 15 bases between. Germline V gene lookup returns CDR1 MDHEN and CDR2 SYDVKM. The CDR3 nucleotides read TGTGCCAGCACCGAACAGGGAATGTATCAGCCCCAGCATTTT. Protein product: CASTEQGMYQPQHF. Full variable domain (rest looked up from reference TRBV28 and TRBJ1-5): DVKVTQSSRYLVKRTGEKVFLECVQDMDHENMFWYRQDPGLGLRLIYFSYDVKMKEKGDIPEGYSVSREKKERFSLILESASTNQTSMYLCASTEQGMYQPQHFGDGTRLSIL.

This chain links TRBV6-5 with TRBJ2-1, with 7 bases identical to TRBD2. This CDR3 comprises 15 residues. Germline CDR1 is MNHEY and CDR2 is SVGAGI. Losses at the gene ends were 6 bases for V and 0 bases for J; bases not matched to a gene: 5. The CDR3 sequence: CASSLAADSYNEQFF. In DNA form, the CDR3 reads TGTGCCAGCAGCCTAGCGGCCGACTCCTACAATGAGCAGTTCTTC.

The V call is TRBV2, the J call TRBJ2-5; D possibly uses TRBD1 or TRBD2 (5 bases each). Matching the DNA end better, TRBJ2-7 makes the J call doubtful. Looked up from germline, CDR1 is SNHLY and CDR2 is FYNNEI. The CDR3 runs to 14 residues. CDR3 loop: CASKSIVGAYEQYF. CDR3 DNA: TGTGCCAGCAAATCAATCGTGGGGGCCTACGAGCAGTACTTC.

In regard to this clone: Compared with germline, one end of the junction differs, possibly owing to a read error. V gene TRBV30 combines with J gene TRBJ2-7; TRBD1 aligns across 9 bases. The CDR3 is 15 amino acids. CDR1 is GTSNPN, CDR2 SVGIG, per germline (reference sequence). The CDR3 protein is CASLSGTGTSSEQYF. The CDR3 DNA reads TGTGCCTCCTTATCCGGGACAGGGACGTCCTCCGAGCAGTACTTC.

This clone was seen just once. V and J are TRBV5-5 and TRBJ2-2, with unresolved D. From germline, CDR1 is SGHKS and CDR2 YYEKEE (reference sequence). The CDR3 contains 15 residues. Trimming took off 0 bases at V and 3 bases at J, with 9 bases between the two ends. The CDR3 DNA reads TGTGCCAGCAGCTTGGCGGGTGGAGACACCGGGGAGCTGTTTTTT. Translated: CASSLAGGDTGELFF.

The chain is built from TRBV5-6 and TRBJ1-2, with 8 positions matching TRBD1. V dropped 3 bases and J dropped 8; count of bases not matched to a gene: 15. This CDR3 is 16 amino acids long. Germline CDR1 is SGHDT and CDR2 is YYEEEE. Written as DNA, the CDR3 is TGTGCCAGCAGCTCCGGTCCGGGACAGGCCACCTGGGGCTACACCTTC. Translating it yields CASSSGPGQATWGYTF.

This CDR3 is CARDRGGTGELFF. The CDR3 nucleotides are TGTGCCCGTGACAGGGGCGGCACCGGGGAGCTGTTTTTT. The chain uses TRBV30 and TRBJ2-2; TRBD1 agrees at 8 bases. Germline values: CDR1 GTSNPN, CDR2 SVGIG (reference sequence). The CDR3 is 13 residues long. Trimming removed 8 bases from V and 4 bases from J; junction bases left unmatched: 6.

The genes are TRBV11-1 and TRBJ2-7, with D unresolved. Germline V CDR1 and CDR2: SGHAT, FQDESV (reference sequence). This CDR3 region has 14 residues. Trimming shortened V by 1 base and J by 3 bases, and 10 bases separated the two germline ends. The DNA of the CDR3 is TGTGCCAGCAGCTTAGAGGCACAGTACTACGAGCAGTACTTC. Encoded protein: CASSLEAQYYEQYF.

J is TRBJ1-6 and V is TRBV9; D unresolved. The germline V gene encodes CDR1 SGDLS and CDR2 YYNGEE. CDR3 size: 12 residues. Trimming left V 4 bases short and J 6 bases short, with 5 bases between. This chain's CDR3 is CASSLPNSPLHF. The CDR3 DNA reads TGTGCCAGCAGCCTCCCTAATTCACCCCTCCACTTT.

V and J are TRBV5-6 and TRBJ2-3, with a possible D match to TRBD1 (5 bases). Germline values: CDR1 SGHDT, CDR2 YYEEEE. Deletions cut 4 bases from V and 2 bases from J, with 14 bases between. The CDR3 extends over 15 amino acids. CDR3 in amino acids: CASSRTPRATDTQYF. The CDR3 nucleotides are TGTGCCAGCAGCCGAACCCCCAGGGCCACAGATACGCAGTATTTT.

The genes are TRBV21-1 and TRBJ2-7; TRBD2 is taken as the D call from the table, unchecked against the DNA. TRBV21-1 is recorded as a pseudogene. The CDR3 spans 15 residues. The DNA of the CDR3 is TGTGCCAGCAGCAAAGATTCGCGGGACGGGCTAGAGCGTTACTTC. It is translated as CASSKDSRDGLERYF.

The J gene is TRBJ2-1, the V gene TRBV6-1; 8 bases agree with TRBD2. J was trimmed by 7 bases and V by 3 bases; bases with no gene match: 5. The length of the CDR3 is 14 residues. CDR1 and CDR2 from the germline V gene are MNHNS and SASEGT. The CDR3 bases are TGTGCCAGCAGTGAGAGCGGGAGAGGAAATGAGCAGTTCTTC. Translating gives CASSESGRGNEQFF.